Sequencing of this T cell receptor (beta chain) was carried out in a study of cytomegalovirus exposure and HLA in healthy donors (dated 2017 in TCRdb). Describing the broader study: According to an earlier analysis of a few hundred of the donors, 150 million to 200 million T cells yielded over 90 million unique TCR beta sequences and less than 300 Gb of sequence data. HLA typing included class I and class II loci at four-digit resolution. The number of typed donors differed by locus: about 629-640 for A, B, C, DRB1 and DQB1; 522 for DQA1; approximately 600 for DPA1; and 450 to 480 for DPB1. All discovery cohort repertoires had been generated on a single sequencing platform. Donor age, sex, ethnicity and CMV serostatus were compiled together with the repertoire data. The study combined high-throughput TCR immunosequencing, statistical association of individual TCRs with disease status, and machine learning to predict cytomegalovirus infection status. In a later analysis, previously published TCR beta repertoires from several hundred donors were re-analyzed and high-resolution HLA genotyping was added so that TCR occurrence patterns could be studied. An early release that covered several hundred HLA-typed donors contained approximately 300 gigabases of sequencing data and tens of millions of unique TCR sequences. The study used immunosequencing to profile the T cell repertoires of around 600 subjects and linked those repertoires to cytomegalovirus serostatus. Several DR-DQ haplotypes were handled as single units for association and clustering because linkage in the cohort was strong. A later genetic analysis used genome-wide SNP genotypes for about 65% of the roughly 670 donors, treating that subset as a discovery cohort. To decide whether each TCR beta V gene segment behaved as functional or pseudogenic, an earlier analysis of over 500 of the donors relied on high-throughput TCR beta sequencing. Along with the approximately 670-subject first cohort, a separate validation cohort of over a hundred different subjects was used. Among 398 genotyped donors of the cohort, an average of roughly 230,000 unique TCR beta nucleotide sequences was sequenced per donor, of which 15% to 20% were non-productive. Of the approximately 370 genotyped donors, 81% were placed in the genetic ancestry cluster associated with self-reported Caucasian donors. Rather than drawing on any new phenotypic data, the later analysis identified candidate immune exposures from TCR beta sequences and the way those sequences occurred across donors. The study was designed to test whether signatures of past pathogen exposure could be identified by cataloging public T cell receptors. The paper's findings and limits, for the study overall: A later analysis found that HLA-associated TCR beta chains were more clonally expanded and had lower generation probabilities than equally common non-associated chains. In a later genetic analysis, a missense DCLRE1C variant was associated with V-gene and J-gene trimming of TCR beta chains, and the association was replicated in an independent cohort. Assigning TCR associations to individual alleles was difficult when HLA alleles, especially DR and DQ, strongly co-occurred. According to a later genetic analysis, donors in an Asian-associated ancestry cluster had fewer N-insertions in productive TCRs than the approximately 690-donor mean. Linkage disequilibrium might explain the correlated functional status among segregating V segments, but an unknown experimental factor could not be ruled out. Several of the top co-occurrence clusters appeared to be linked to parvovirus B19, influenza, CMV and Epstein-Barr virus, according to a later analysis. In a later analysis, some 17,000 TCR beta sequences were associated with specific HLA alleles at a false discovery rate of 0.05. Across donors, most TCR sequences were observed very rarely, whereas some public TCRs were present in many individuals. In vitro tests confirmed that three of the cytomegalovirus-associated TCR beta chains recognize cytomegalovirus antigens. The only immune exposure information available for the cohort was CMV serostatus. The classifier was reported to diagnose cytomegalovirus status with high specificity and sensitivity in both the original cohort and the validation cohort. A cluster of highly shared sequence variants was judged likely to be a technical artifact of the sequencing pipeline. Because some donors lacked HLA typing at each locus, the association tests relied only on the typed subset. An earlier analysis of 587 of the donors showed that most TCR beta V segments appeared in productive rearrangements either about 90% or about 30% of the time, which broadly matched IMGT annotations. Roughly uniform sequencing depth across donors was assumed in presence/absence analyses, although this assumption may not hold. A later analysis found that most CMV-associated TCR beta chains appeared HLA-restricted, with HLA associations seemingly driven largely by CMV exposure. The study listed approximately 160 TCR beta chains as associated with cytomegalovirus. Only TCR beta chains were sequenced in this cohort, and the absence of alpha or paired-chain data limited detectable features. Because counts were too low, about 18 rarely observed V segments, including chromosome 9 orphons, were excluded from the earlier analysis of 500 to 700 of the donors. Some IMGT-functional V segments, including TRBV6-2 and TRBV6-3, could not be told apart with the 87-base-pair reads, so those segments were excluded. It was suggested by the authors that the approach could potentially be generalized to other disease states and immunological phenotypes. A later analysis found that TCR association rates varied across HLA loci, with DRB1 alleles showing the most associated TCRs and HLA-C alleles the fewest. A further reported finding was that TCR beta sequences accurately predicted the HLA-A and HLA-B alleles for most subjects in the first cohort.

Receptors were amplified or captured by the immunoSEQ multiplex PCR assay. For the multiplex PCR, a mixture combining 60 forward primers for TCR Vbeta segments and 13 reverse primers for TCR Jbeta segments was used. Amplification of the CDR3 region of rearranged TCR beta genes was performed with a multiplex PCR assay on genomic DNA. The Illumina HiSeq System was used to sequence the amplified TCR beta libraries as 87-base-pair reads. The published analysis was carried out like this. Across the roughly 670 repertoires, a later analysis counted tens of millions of unique TCR beta chains, roughly 11 million of which were shared by at least two donors. Raw reads were error-corrected and collapsed into unique sequences with a nearest-neighbor algorithm that merged closely related sequences to remove PCR and sequencing errors. V, D and J gene segments were assigned by aligning CDR3 sequences to IMGT reference sequences. For a sequence to be retained, a match of at least six nucleotides was required to both a V gene segment and a J gene segment. Rearrangements were classified as productive when the CDR3 lacked stop codons and remained in frame with V and J, and all other rearrangements were classified as non-productive. CDR3 was defined according to IMGT convention as the region running from the second conserved V-encoded cysteine to the conserved J-encoded phenylalanine. The earlier analysis of approximately 500 of the donors excluded sequences that lacked an unambiguous match to a single V gene segment. An earlier analysis of a few hundred of the donors classified V segments as functional when productive rearrangements were above 56.7% and as segregating when the standard deviation between donors was above 5%. A statistical classification framework was developed to diagnose cytomegalovirus status using the catalog of TCR beta chain sequences. In a later analysis, V and J genes were assigned by comparing TCR nucleotide sequences against IMGT/GENE-DB human TR gene sequences. In a later analysis, CDR3 sequences and most-parsimonious VDJ recombination scenarios were assigned using the TCRdist pipeline. A later analysis defined each TCR beta chain by its CDR3 amino acid sequence plus V-gene family, and excluded reads lacking a unique V-gene family. A later analysis removed roughly 590 highly shared, low-generation-probability nucleotide sequences to deal with suspected cross-contamination and a sequencing artifact. For each public chain, a later analysis derived a clonal expansion index from normalized ranks of inferred template counts within each repertoire. In a later analysis, generation probabilities were computed using a VDJ recombination model fitted to out-of-frame rearrangements, and the results were checked against IGoR. A later analysis scored TCR-TCR, TCR-HLA and TCR-CMV co-occurrence with hypergeometric tests, applying a repertoire-size bias correction to TCR pairs. False discovery rates were estimated in a later analysis by permuting HLA or CMV assignments 20 times. In a later analysis, co-occurring TCRs were grouped using DBSCAN, and TCRdist sequence similarity was added for clustering within HLA-allele-positive subsets. Repertoires with fewer than 30,000 or more than 120,000 public chains, plus five repertoires with anomalous nucleotide sharing, were excluded from co-occurrence clustering. TCRdb carries this immuneACCESS record with in-frame sequences only. Its versions omit some clonotypes, under half of them owing to an unresolved V gene in the studies checked, with the rest unexplained. The V and J calls and clone size were taken over from that table, and D and trimming were inferred from the DNA. This sample comprises 150,000 to 200,000 clones, roughly 80% of them detected only once. Of the sample, approximately 1.2% falls within the top ten clones.

As encoded in the germline V gene (reference sequence), CDR1 is SEHNR while CDR2 is FQNEAQ. V was cut back by 5 bases and J by 0 bases, leaving a gap of 17 bases between them. The CDR3 contains 18 residues, cysteine and phenylalanine counted. Only the CDR3 DNA is retained, 54 bases long and in frame from the first base. In total, just over 650 healthy bone marrow donors made up the cohort. At the time of sampling, every cohort member was nominally healthy, though immune exposures that went unrecorded were likely present. The donor tested CMV seropositive and was one of the 289 seropositive cohort members. A peripheral blood sample was collected from each donor, and TCR beta sequencing was performed on peripheral blood mononuclear cells. Genomic DNA was extracted from the blood cell samples with the Qiagen DNeasy Blood Extraction Kit. Notes on this clone: No antigen is known for it. Base qualities are missing; no much larger clone stands one base away.

Sample: PBMCs. This clonotype originated in a man aged 45-60 years in good health and CMV-seropositive. Recombination joined TRBV7-9 with TRBJ2-6, with a tentative D gene TRBD2 over 6 matching bases. The DNA reads as follows: TGTGCCAGCAGCGGGGGGTTAGCGTCTCGCTCTGGGGCCAACGTCCTGACTTTC. This sequence encodes CASSGGLASRSGANVLTF.